The 26 T cell receptor beta chains below were found in one sample sequenced in a study of CD8 T cells in ankylosing spondylitis. From the 5' RACE reads, TCRdb called clonotypes with MiXCR, one entry per CDR3 protein. The table shows 350,000 to 450,000 distinct CDR3 sequences, with 20% to 30% occurring only once. Their antigens are not known. Study-level findings and limits: What seemed typical of ankylosing spondylitis blood was a TCR beta motif built from roughly eight highly homologous variants.

Input material: blood, either unsorted or a sorted T cell fraction (not recorded which). These receptors all stem from a male donor with ankylosing spondylitis.

This clonotype was recorded at least ten times. The chain employs TRBV7-2 and TRBJ1-1; D gene uncertain. The V gene's germline CDR1 is SGHTA and CDR2 FQGNSA. This CDR3 comprises 14 residues. The germline V and J ends were trimmed by 5 bases and 4 bases, with 14 bases remaining between them. The CDR3 loop is CASSRGPPVTEAFF. Here the CDR3 DNA reads TGTGCCAGCAGCCGAGGACCTCCGGTCACTGAAGCTTTCTTT.

The rearrangement links TRBV7-8 to TRBJ2-3, with 8 bases fitting TRBD2. After removal of 2 bases from V and 0 bases from J, the junction contained 4 bases not matched to a gene. Germline V gene lookup returns CDR1 SGHVS and CDR2 FQNEAQ. This CDR3 comprises 16 residues. CDR3 region: CASSLSGLGSTDTQYF. For the CDR3, the DNA is TGTGCCAGCAGCTTATCGGGACTAGGTAGCACAGATACGCAGTATTTT.

This clonotype has at least ten counts. The gene calls are TRBV5-1 and TRBJ1-1; D gene ambiguous. V lost 0 bases and J lost 0, with 3 bases in between. There are 13 residues in the CDR3. Germline CDR1 and CDR2: SGHRS and YFSETQ. For the CDR3, the DNA is TGCGCCAGCAGCTTGGTGCTGAACACTGAAGCTTTCTTT. It translates to CASSLVLNTEAFF.

The chain has TRBV11-2 and TRBJ2-2; no firm D call. Germline V lookup: CDR1 SGHAT, CDR2 FQNNGV. The CDR3 extends over 15 amino acids. V lost 1 base and J 6 bases, leaving 12 bases between the germline ends. In DNA, the CDR3 is TGTGCCAGCAGCTTAGGATCTCGGCCCCCCGGGGAGCTGTTTTTT. Its protein is CASSLGSRPPGELFF. Full variable domain (missing parts from reference TRBV11-2 and TRBJ2-2): EAGVAQSPRYKIIEKRQSVAFWCNPISGHATLYWYQQILGQGPKLLIQFQNNGVVDDSQLPKDRFSAERLKGVDSTLKIQPAKLEDSAVYLCASSLGSRPPGELFFGEGSRLTVL.

This rearrangement joins TRBV5-1 to TRBJ1-3; the match to TRBD1 covers 7 bases. V was pared by 3 bases and J by 4 bases, with 7 bases of the junction left unmatched. The length of the CDR3 is 15 residues. The germline V gene encodes CDR1 SGHRS and CDR2 YFSETQ. For the CDR3, the DNA is TGCGCCAGCAGCTCGTCCGGGACAGCGGGAAACACCATATATTTT. As protein: CASSSSGTAGNTIYF.

This chain joins TRBV5-8 and TRBJ2-7; D is uncertain. V was shortened by 2 bases and J by 3 bases, with 12 bases between the two germline ends. This CDR3 region has 14 residues. Germline lookup yields CDR1 SGHTS and CDR2 YDEGEE. CDR3 nucleotides: TGTGCCAGCAGCTTTTACGGGCCCAACTACGAGCAGTACGTC. Amino acid sequence: CASSFYGPNYEQYV.

V usage is TRBV20-1 and J usage is TRBJ2-3; TRBD2 agrees at 10 bases. The CDR3 sequence is 14 residues long. Trimming took 2 bases from V and 6 from J; bases not matched to a gene: 5. The germline CDR1 and CDR2 sequences are DFQATT and SNEGSKA (reference sequence). This CDR3 reads CSARPSGSYDTQYF. The CDR3 region has the DNA TGCAGTGCTAGACCTAGCGGGAGTTACGATACGCAGTATTTT.

This clonotype was recorded a few times. The CDR3, as DNA: TGCGCCAGCCGGGTGGGGAGCACTGAAGCTTTCTTT. Translated, it gives CASRVGSTEAFF. This chain joins TRBV5-1 and TRBJ1-1; D is unresolved. The CDR3 loop spans 12 amino acids. The V and J ends lost 7 bases and 4 bases respectively, with 11 bases between them. Per germline, CDR1 SGHRS and CDR2 YFSETQ. Full variable domain (remainder filled in from reference TRBV5-1 and TRBJ1-1): KAGVTQTPRYLIKTRGQQVTLSCSPISGHRSVSWYQQTPGQGLQFLFEYFSETQRNKGNFPGRFSGRQFSNSRSEMNVSTLELGDSALYLCASRVGSTEAFFGQGTRLTVV.

The chain uses TRBV7-2 and TRBJ2-3, with a possible D match to TRBD2 (6 bases). CDR1 SGHTA and CDR2 FQGNSA come from the germline V gene. The CDR3 covers 15 residues. Trimming removed 5 bases from V and 6 bases from J, with 18 bases in between. The DNA of the CDR3 is TGTGCCAGCAGCCCGATTAGCGGTTGGGGGGATACGCAGTATTTT. Translating it yields CASSPISGWGDTQYF.

This clonotype was detected only a few times. V usage is TRBV9 and J usage is TRBJ2-3, with D tentatively TRBD2 (5 bases). In germline, CDR1 is SGDLS, CDR2 YYNGEE. The V end lost 4 bases, the J end lost 3 bases, and 12 bases lay between the germline ends. The CDR3 spans 14 residues. As DNA, the CDR3 is TGTGCCAGCAGCCCTCCGGACTCAACAGATACGCAGTATTTT. Translating gives CASSPPDSTDTQYF.

The chain recombines TRBV5-1 with TRBJ2-1; 12 bases are a match to TRBD2. Germline CDR1 SGHRS, CDR2 YFSETQ. The CDR3 consists of 15 residues. The trim removed 2 bases at V and 12 bases at J, leaving 9 bases unmatched. The CDR3 region is CASSLTSGRRGRQFF. The CDR3 DNA is TGCGCCAGCAGCTTAACTAGCGGGAGGCGAGGGAGGCAGTTCTTC.

This clonotype occurred a few times. V is TRBV11-2 and J is TRBJ2-1, with a possible D match to TRBD2 (5 bases). Per germline, CDR1 SGHAT and CDR2 FQNNGV. The CDR3 runs to 14 residues. V gave up 6 bases and J gave up 2 bases, with 11 bases separating them. The CDR3 DNA reads TGTGCCAGCAGTCGACCGGGAACCTACAATGAGCAGTTCTTC. This translates into CASSRPGTYNEQFF.

The V call is TRBV6-2 or TRBV6-3, the J call TRBJ1-2; D call uncertain. From germline, CDR1 is MNHEY and CDR2 SVGEGT. V lost 7 bases to trimming and J lost 1 base, with 19 bases between them. The CDR3 runs 16 residues. CDR3 DNA: TGTGCCAGCACCGCCCGTGAGGACTCCAATAACTATGGCTACACCTTC. Translating it yields CASTAREDSNNYGYTF.

A few counts support this clonotype. This chain links TRBV12-3 or TRBV12-4 with TRBJ2-5; possibly TRBD2 for D (5 bases). With 4 bases removed from V and 1 base from J, the gap between germline ends came to 10 bases. The CDR3 consists of 14 residues. In nucleotides, the CDR3 is TGTGCCAGCAGTTCGATGGGGAGCCAAGAGACCCAGTACTTC. Residues: CASSSMGSQETQYF.

A single count supports this clonotype. The chain joins TRBV7-4 to TRBJ2-7; 12 positions agree with TRBD2. V lost 2 bases and J lost 3; bases outside the gene matches: 5. Germline-derived CDR1 and CDR2 are SGHVT and SQSDAQ. The CDR3 is 16 residues long. The CDR3 is CASSLRGLAGFYEQYV. The CDR3 region has the DNA TGTGCCAGCAGCTTAAGGGGACTAGCGGGTTTCTACGAGCAGTACGTC.

The chain combines TRBV4-1 with TRBJ2-1; 7 nucleotides match TRBD2. After removal of 3 bases from V and 9 bases from J, the junction contained 14 bases not matched to a gene. CDR3 length equals 16 residues. Germline V gives CDR1 MGHRA, CDR2 YSYEKL. CDR3 sequence reads: CASSQVGGRERSEQFF. The CDR3 DNA reads as TGCGCCAGCAGCCAGGTCGGTGGGCGGGAGCGAAGTGAGCAGTTCTTC.

The rearrangement links TRBV29-1 to TRBJ2-7; 8 nucleotides line up with TRBD1. Germline CDR1 SQVTM, CDR2 ANQGSEA. J gave up 3 bases and V 7 bases, and 5 bases lay outside the gene matches. This CDR3 region has 12 residues. CDR3 sequence: CSALDRGYEQYV. As DNA, the CDR3 is TGCAGCGCCCTCGACAGGGGCTACGAGCAGTACGTC.

This clonotype was observed a handful of times. This rearrangement joins TRBV20-1 to TRBJ2-5, with D perhaps matching TRBD2 (6 bases). CDR3 length: 12 amino acids. V was pared by 3 bases and J by 5 bases, with 10 bases between. CDR1 and CDR2 from the germline V gene are DFQATT and SNEGSKA (reference sequence). The CDR3 region is CSASAGMETQYF. The CDR3 DNA follows: TGCAGTGCTAGCGCGGGAATGGAGACCCAGTACTTC.

V usage is TRBV20-1 and J usage is TRBJ2-1, with 9 bases fitting TRBD2. Germline lookup yields CDR1 DFQATT and CDR2 SNEGSKA (reference sequence). With V trimmed by 5 bases and J by 8 bases, 10 bases remained unmatched. The CDR3 runs to 14 residues. For the CDR3, the DNA is TGCAGTGCTCCTCCGGCTAGCGGGACCCATGAGCAGTTCTTC. Protein sequence: CSAPPASGTHEQFF.

The chain employs TRBV5-1 and TRBJ2-3; 9 bases are shared with TRBD1. CDR1 and CDR2 from the germline V gene are SGHRS and YFSETQ. The V segment lost 5 bases and the J segment 2 bases; nucleotides outside the gene matches: 21. This CDR3 is built from 20 residues. The CDR3 here is CASSLLRGGTGYVSTDTQYF. The CDR3 coding sequence is TGCGCCAGCAGTCTTCTTCGGGGCGGGACAGGGTATGTGTCCACAGATACGCAGTATTTT. Drawing the rest from reference TRBV5-1 and TRBJ2-3, the complete variable domain is KAGVTQTPRYLIKTRGQQVTLSCSPISGHRSVSWYQQTPGQGLQFLFEYFSETQRNKGNFPGRFSGRQFSNSRSEMNVSTLELGDSALYLCASSLLRGGTGYVSTDTQYFGPGTRLTVL.

J is TRBJ2-3 and V is TRBV5-5; 10 bases align to TRBD1. Germline V lookup: CDR1 SGHKS, CDR2 YYEKEE (reference sequence). The junction had 6 bases not matched to a gene; V was cut back by 0 bases and J by 5 bases. The CDR3 is 16 amino acids. CDR3 DNA sequence: TGTGCCAGCAGCTTGGCAGTGGGACAGGGGAGAGATACGCAGTATTTT. Amino acid sequence: CASSLAVGQGRDTQYF.

This clonotype appeared a few times. The rearrangement joins TRBV20-1 to TRBJ1-5; D not certain. The V gene's germline CDR1 is DFQATT and CDR2 SNEGSKA (reference sequence). The ends were cut back, 1 base at V and 1 base at J, with 5 bases in the middle. The CDR3 contains 13 residues. This CDR3 reads CSARVASNQPQHF. In nucleotides, the CDR3 is TGCAGTGCTAGAGTGGCAAGCAATCAGCCCCAGCATTTT.

V and J are TRBV29-1 and TRBJ2-5; D is perhaps TRBD2 (6 bases). Germline CDR1 is SQVTM and CDR2 is ANQGSEA. This CDR3 has 11 amino acids. Deletions cut 1 base from V and 9 bases from J, with 9 bases between. CDR3 bases: TGCAGCGTTGAAGCTTTAGCGGCCCAGTACTTC. Encoded protein: CSVEALAAQYF. The whole variable domain, filled in from reference TRBV29-1 and TRBJ2-5, reads SAVISQKPSRDICQRGTSLTIQCQVDSQVTMMFWYRQQPGQSLTLIATANQGSEATYESGFVIDKFPISRPNLTFSTLTVSNMSPEDSSIYLCSVEALAAQYFGPGTRLLVL.

The genes are TRBV7-9 and TRBJ2-3; 8 bases align to TRBD1. V dropped 0 bases and J dropped 2; count of bases not matched to a gene: 4. CDR3 length: 16 residues. Germline CDR1 reads SEHNR; CDR2 reads FQNEAQ (reference sequence). The CDR3 DNA follows: TGTGCCAGCAGCTTAGCCAGGGGGCCGACCACAGATACGCAGTATTTT. Its translation is CASSLARGPTTDTQYF.

This chain joins TRBV5-1 and TRBJ2-1, with 12 bases that match TRBD1. CDR1 SGHRS and CDR2 YFSETQ come from the germline V gene. The trim removed 7 bases at V and 6 bases at J, leaving 8 bases unmatched. The CDR3 totals 15 residues. In DNA form, the CDR3 reads TGCGCCAGCTGCGAAGGGACAGGGGGCGCCAATGAGCAGTTCTTC. Translating gives CASCEGTGGANEQFF. Looking up the rest from reference TRBV5-1 and TRBJ2-1 gives the full variable domain: KAGVTQTPRYLIKTRGQQVTLSCSPISGHRSVSWYQQTPGQGLQFLFEYFSETQRNKGNFPGRFSGRQFSNSRSEMNVSTLELGDSALYLCASCEGTGGANEQFFGPGTRLTVL.

The rearrangement links TRBV5-5 to TRBJ2-2; the match to TRBD2 covers 15 bases. The V and J ends lost 5 bases and 3 bases, in that order; junction bases with no gene match: 5. Germline V CDR1 and CDR2: SGHKS, YYEKEE (reference sequence). The CDR3 spans 17 residues. CDR3 amino acids: CASRGLAGGPDTGELFF. In nucleotides, the CDR3 is TGTGCCAGCAGAGGACTAGCGGGAGGGCCGGACACCGGGGAGCTGTTTTTT.